The sequence of this T cell receptor (beta chain) was determined in a study of blood T cell repertoires in COVID-19. The overall study: PBMCs, B-cell-depleted T cells, or T cells provided the cDNA or gDNA that made up the material.

Methods used by the authors: Researchers report that nucleated cell counts were estimated from reference gene primer amplification. Profiled with immunoSEQ multiplex PCR; TCRdb holds only in-frame clones, not every one. That table supplies the V and J calls and clone size; D and trimming were determined from the DNA. The data hold around 100,000 clones, with around 84% observed a single time. CDR3 length: 16 residues. The TCR originated in a human donor in a cohort sampled during active COVID-19. What was sequenced was peripheral blood. V usage is TRBV21-1 and J usage is TRBJ1-2; the table's D call, TRBD1, was not checked against the DNA. TRBV21-1 is termed a pseudogene. The CDR3 DNA is TGTGCCAGCAGGGGGAAATTCCCAACAGGGGGCTATGGCTACACCTTC. This translates into CASRGKFPTGGYGYTF.